Presented here are 2 T cell receptor beta chains from one specimen sequenced in a study of cytomegalovirus exposure and HLA in healthy donors. With 60 Vbeta and 13 Jbeta primers, the PCR was carried out. The table came from immunoSEQ multiplex PCR; TCRdb's copy has only in-frame clones and leaves some out. The sample totals around 210,000 clones. Source material: PBMCs. These receptors originate from a woman aged 25 to 39 in good health and CMV-seropositive.

V and J are TRBV5-6 and TRBJ2-3; perhaps TRBD2 as D (5 bases). Trimming removed 3 bases from V and 5 bases from J, with 10 bases in between. The V gene's germline CDR1 is SGHDT and CDR2 YYEEEE. The CDR3 covers 13 residues. Here the CDR3 DNA reads TGTGCCAGCAGCTCGAACGGGGAAGATACGCAGTATTTT. It codes for CASSSNGEDTQYF.

The gene calls are TRBV28 and TRBJ2-7; 9 bases match TRBD1. CDR1 and CDR2 (germline): MDHEN, SYDVKM. Trimming took 4 bases from V and 0 from J; bases not matched to a gene: 10. There are 17 residues in the CDR3. The DNA for the CDR3 is TGTGCCAGCAGTTCTCGACAGGGGGTCCACAGCTCCTACGAGCAGTACTTC. Encoded protein: CASSSRQGVHSSYEQYF.